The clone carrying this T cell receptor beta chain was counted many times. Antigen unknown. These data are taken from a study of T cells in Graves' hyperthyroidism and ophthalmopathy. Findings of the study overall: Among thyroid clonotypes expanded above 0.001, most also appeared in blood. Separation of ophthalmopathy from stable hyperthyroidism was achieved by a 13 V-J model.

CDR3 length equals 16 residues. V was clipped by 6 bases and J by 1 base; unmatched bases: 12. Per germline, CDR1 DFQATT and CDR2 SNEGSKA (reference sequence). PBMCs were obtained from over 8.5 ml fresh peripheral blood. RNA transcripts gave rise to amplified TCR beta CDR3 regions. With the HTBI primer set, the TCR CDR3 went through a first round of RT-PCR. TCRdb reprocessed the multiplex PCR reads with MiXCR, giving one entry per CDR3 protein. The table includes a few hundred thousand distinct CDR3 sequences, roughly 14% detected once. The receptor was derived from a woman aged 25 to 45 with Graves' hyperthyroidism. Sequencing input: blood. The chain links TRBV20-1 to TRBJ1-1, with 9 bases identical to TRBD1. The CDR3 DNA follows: TGCAGTGCCCTGGGACAGGGAAGTTTTTGGAACACTGAAGCTTTCTTT. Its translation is CSALGQGSFWNTEAFF.